Presented here are 15 T cell receptor beta chains from one specimen sequenced in a study of blood T cell repertoires in COVID-19. The method was immunoSEQ multiplex PCR; TCRdb's version includes in-frame clones alone and lacks a portion of them. The sample shows about 66,000 clones, roughly 82% of them seen only once. The sequencing sample was made of peripheral blood. The receptor set was obtained from a man in his fifties or sixties with acute or convalescent COVID-19.

V is TRBV6-5 and J is TRBJ2-2; D might be TRBD2 (6 bases). Trimming took 6 bases from V and 1 from J, leaving 9 bases between them. This CDR3 comprises 14 residues. Germline V lookup: CDR1 MNHEY, CDR2 SVGAGI. Here the CDR3 DNA reads TGTGCCAGCAGACTCGGGGGGAACACCGGGGAGCTGTTTTTT. It is translated as CASRLGGNTGELFF.

The gene calls are TRBV7-2 and TRBJ1-2; possibly TRBD1 for D (6 bases). V lost 1 base to trimming and J lost 6 bases, with 21 bases between them. The CDR3 has 17 amino acids. Germline-derived CDR1 and CDR2 are SGHTA and FQGNSA. The CDR3 loop reads CASSLVGVYGGDDGYTF. CDR3 bases: TGTGCCAGCAGCTTAGTGGGGGTCTATGGGGGCGATGATGGCTACACCTTC.

About this clone itself: Other DNA sequences in the same sample also yield this CDR3. This chain uses TRBV4-3 with TRBJ1-2; no definite D call. There are 14 residues in the CDR3. The ends were cut back, 0 bases at V and 3 bases at J, with 8 bases in the middle. Looked up from germline, CDR1 is LGHNA and CDR2 is YSLEER. CDR3 DNA: TGCGCCAGCAGCCAAGATCTACGGGACTATGGCTACACCTTC. Its protein product is CASSQDLRDYGYTF.

This chain links TRBV6-5 with TRBJ2-1, with a weak D call TRBD1 (5 bases). The CDR3 has 14 amino acids. From germline, CDR1 is MNHEY and CDR2 SVGAGI. V shed 0 bases and J shed 5 bases, with 8 bases lying between them. CDR3 nucleotide sequence: TGTGCCAGCAGTTACTCCGACAGAAACAATGAGCAGTTCTTC. As protein: CASSYSDRNNEQFF.

V is TRBV5-4 and J is TRBJ2-7; 9 positions agree with TRBD1. V shed 0 bases and J 4 bases; nucleotides not matched to a gene: 2. The V gene's germline CDR1 is SGHNT and CDR2 YYREEE (reference sequence). This CDR3 spans 14 amino acids. CDR3 amino acids: CASSLVGTGYEQYF. DNA for the CDR3: TGTGCCAGCAGCTTGGTAGGGACAGGGTACGAGCAGTACTTC.

This clone was seen once. V usage is TRBV18 and J usage is TRBJ1-1, with D perhaps TRBD1 (6 bases). CDR1 is KGHSH, CDR2 LQKENI, per germline. With 3 bases removed from V and 1 base from J, the gap between germline ends came to 12 bases. The CDR3 consists of 15 residues. As DNA, the CDR3 is TGTGCCAGCTCACCCCAGGGGACGGAGAACACTGAAGCTTTCTTT. It codes for CASSPQGTENTEAFF.

This clone was counted between two and nine times. The V and J genes are TRBV14 and TRBJ1-2, with D uncertain. Germline V CDR1 and CDR2: SGHDN, FVKESK. V was trimmed by 3 bases and J by 1 base, leaving 15 bases between them. CDR3 size: 16 residues. The CDR3 region has the DNA TGTGCCAGCAGCCATGCCGGGAGAGGCTTTAACTATGGCTACACCTTC. Protein: CASSHAGRGFNYGYTF.

This sequence joins TRBV7-6 and TRBJ1-2, with 8 bases lining up with TRBD1. This CDR3 spans 15 amino acids. V lost 0 bases, J lost 7 bases, and 7 bases stayed unmatched. Germline CDR1 reads SGHVS; CDR2 reads FNYEAQ. The CDR3 DNA follows: TGTGCCAGCAGCTTAGCCGGACAGGGTCAGGGTGGCTACACCTTC. This sequence encodes CASSLAGQGQGGYTF.

The J gene is TRBJ1-5, the V gene TRBV30; D may be TRBD1 (6 bases). Germline assignment: CDR1 GTSNPN and CDR2 SVGIG (reference sequence). The CDR3 loop spans 14 amino acids. Deletions cut 0 bases from V and 6 bases from J, with 12 bases between. CDR3 sequence: CAWSVGGGGQPQHF. CDR3 bases: TGTGCCTGGAGTGTAGGAGGGGGGGGTCAGCCCCAGCATTTT.

The chain links TRBV18 to TRBJ2-1; D is unclear. Germline CDR1 and CDR2: KGHSH and LQKENI. The CDR3 extends over 15 amino acids. V gave up 0 bases and J gave up 2 bases, with 8 bases separating them. DNA of the CDR3: TGTGCCAGCTCACCACCGGCAGGTACCTACAATGAGCAGTTCTTC. Residues: CASSPPAGTYNEQFF.

The chain couples TRBV3-1 (or the pseudogene TRBV3-2) to TRBJ1-3; D is perhaps TRBD1 (5 bases). This CDR3 region has 15 residues. The V gene lost 0 bases and the J gene lost 4 bases, with 10 bases spanning the gap. The germline gives CDR1 LGHDT, CDR2 YNNKEL (reference sequence). The CDR3 DNA reads TGTGCCAGCAGCCAAGATAGGGGAGGGGGAAACACCATATATTTT. This codes for CASSQDRGGGNTIYF.

This clone was recorded a few times. The gene calls are TRBV5-5 and TRBJ1-2; D is possibly TRBD1 (6 bases). Germline V gene lookup returns CDR1 SGHKS and CDR2 YYEKEE (reference sequence). Trimming cost V 7 bases and J 6 bases, with 19 bases left between them. This CDR3 comprises 14 residues. The CDR3: CASGSGGQLNGYTF. The CDR3 DNA follows: TGTGCCAGCGGGAGCGGGGGGCAATTGAATGGCTACACCTTC.

This clone was recorded once. The V gene is TRBV6-2 or TRBV6-3, the J gene TRBJ1-5, with 7 bases that match TRBD1. Germline-derived CDR1 and CDR2 are MNHEY and SVGEGT. V lost 2 bases and J lost 1; bases outside the gene matches: 5. The CDR3 loop spans 16 amino acids. The CDR3 spells CASSYRGQLSNQPQHF. The DNA for the CDR3 is TGTGCCAGCAGTTACAGGGGGCAGCTCAGCAATCAGCCCCAGCATTTT.

For this clone: A junction boundary mismatches the germline segment, possibly from a read error. CDR3 loop: CASSYRHWTGLREAQYF. CDR3 bases: TGTGCCAGCAGTTACAGACACTGGACAGGGCTGCGAGAGGCCCAGTACTTC. The chain carries TRBV6-2 or TRBV6-3 and TRBJ2-5, with 8 nucleotides matching TRBD1. The germline gives CDR1 MNHEY, CDR2 SVGEGT. The CDR3 spans 17 residues.

The chain recombines TRBV6-2 or TRBV6-3 with TRBJ2-6; D gene uncertain. This CDR3 spans 16 amino acids. The ends were cut back, 6 bases at V and 1 base at J, with 13 bases in the middle. From germline, CDR1 is MNHEY and CDR2 SVGEGT. As DNA, the CDR3 is TGTGCCAGCAGCCCTGGCCCGAAGTCTGGGGCCAACGTCCTGACTTTC. Its protein product is CASSPGPKSGANVLTF.